The present entry profiles one TCR beta chain with its context. Its antigen is unknown. This sample is drawn from a study of cytomegalovirus exposure and HLA in healthy donors. On the study more broadly: Within the Caucasian-associated ancestry cluster were roughly 81% of the roughly 400 genotyped donors. Findings and caveats of the study: Another analysis was done later, and it associated 17,000 or so TCR beta sequences with HLA alleles at 0.05 false discovery rate. In a later analysis, donors in an Asian-associated ancestry cluster reportedly had fewer N-insertions in productive TCRs than the cohort mean. The authors later found HLA-associated TCR beta chains more clonally expanded than equally common others.

It was with 60 Vbeta and 13 Jbeta primers that the PCR ran. Assay used: immunoSEQ multiplex PCR; TCRdb lists only in-frame clones, some missing. Of around 150,000 clones listed, 75% are singletons. The V gene lost 3 bases and the J gene lost 11 bases, with 14 bases spanning the gap. Per germline, CDR1 SNHLY and CDR2 FYNNEI. The CDR3 is 13 amino acids. This TCR came from a woman aged 45-65 years in good health and CMV-seropositive. The sequenced sample was PBMCs. This chain uses TRBV2 with TRBJ2-1, with D maybe TRBD1 (5 bases). CDR3 DNA: TGTGCCAGCAGTGACGACAGTACTAAAAAGCAGTTCTTC. This encodes CASSDDSTKKQFF.